Presented here are 20 T cell receptor beta chains from one specimen sequenced in a study of monozygotic twins with inflammatory bowel disease. TCRdb re-analyzed the 5' RACE reads; it lists each CDR3 protein once, without DNA. The sample has more than 300,000 distinct CDR3 sequences; the top ten hold over 5%. Source material: blood. The receptors were gathered from a human donor with ulcerative colitis or Crohn's disease, or a healthy co-twin of an affected twin (not recorded which).

The V and J genes are TRBV24-1 and TRBJ2-3. CDR3 length equals 15 residues. Germline-derived CDR1 and CDR2 are KGHDR and SFDVKD. The CDR3 sequence: CATSDFLEDTDTQYF.

The J gene is TRBJ2-7, the V gene TRBV6-1; the TCRdb call, TRBD2, lacks DNA for checking. There are 13 residues in the CDR3. From germline, CDR1 is MNHNS and CDR2 SASEGT. CDR3 protein: CASSTSGVYEQYF.

The CDR3 protein is CATSRLEGRGRETQYF. The chain combines TRBV15 with TRBJ2-5; the TCRdb D gene call, TRBD1, has no DNA to confirm it. CDR1 is LNHNV, CDR2 YYDKDF, per germline (reference sequence). This CDR3 has 16 residues.

The chain joins TRBV20-1 to TRBJ2-1; without DNA, the TCRdb call of TRBD1 cannot be checked. Per germline, CDR1 DFQATT and CDR2 SNEGSKA (reference sequence). The CDR3 has 14 residues. CDR3: CSAQSGGIYNEQFF.

The CDR3 sequence is CACGQESNQPQHF. The chain is built from TRBV30 and TRBJ1-5; the D call from TCRdb, TRBD1, cannot be confirmed without DNA. The CDR3 totals 13 residues. Germline V CDR1 and CDR2: GTSNPN, SVGIG (reference sequence).

The chain has TRBV7-8 and TRBJ2-5; TCRdb calls TRBD2, which cannot be checked without DNA. CDR3 size: 16 residues. From germline, CDR1 is SGHVS and CDR2 FQNEAQ. CDR3 protein: CASSFLLAGEQETQYF.

The chain links TRBV20-1 to TRBJ2-5. The CDR3 covers 14 residues. Germline-derived CDR1 and CDR2 are DFQATT and SNEGSKA (reference sequence). The CDR3 loop reads CSASPYPYQETQYF.

The chain is built from TRBV28 and TRBJ1-2; TCRdb's D gene call, TRBD1, goes unchecked for lack of DNA. This CDR3 has 15 residues. In germline, CDR1 is MDHEN, CDR2 SYDVKM. The CDR3 reads CASGSDSGGHYGYTF.

The chain recombines TRBV21-1 with TRBJ2-7; TCRdb proposes TRBD2, but this gene call is untestable without DNA. TRBV21-1 is shown as a pseudogene. The CDR3 sequence is 16 residues long. This chain's CDR3 is CASSKDHSGRAYEQYF.

This chain connects TRBV9 to TRBJ2-2. The CDR3 is 14 residues long. Germline V gene lookup returns CDR1 SGDLS and CDR2 YYNGEE. The CDR3 sequence: CASSVNWATGELFF.

This sequence joins TRBV18 and TRBJ2-7. Germline V gene lookup returns CDR1 KGHSH and CDR2 LQKENI. This CDR3 has 15 residues. The CDR3: CASSHTGGNSYEQYF.

The chain links TRBV12-3 or TRBV12-4 to TRBJ1-5; the D call from TCRdb, TRBD1, cannot be confirmed without DNA. This CDR3 is built from 16 residues. The CDR3 region is CASSLGGTGRNQPQHF.

The rearrangement links TRBV5-1 to TRBJ2-1; TCRdb outputs TRBD1, but without DNA this stays unchecked. In germline, CDR1 is SGHRS, CDR2 YFSETQ. The CDR3 consists of 14 residues. CDR3 loop: CASSLHREVNEQFF.

The CDR3 protein is CASNGRAYEQYF. This chain joins TRBV2 and TRBJ2-7; TCRdb gives TRBD2 as the D gene, but with no DNA this cannot be confirmed. The germline CDR1 and CDR2 sequences are SNHLY and FYNNEI. The CDR3 consists of 12 residues.

This chain connects TRBV24-1 to TRBJ2-7. From germline, CDR1 is KGHDR and CDR2 SFDVKD. The length of the CDR3 is 13 residues. The CDR3 sequence: CATSGVGGYEQYF.

The rearrangement joins TRBV6-1 to TRBJ2-7; the TCRdb D gene call, TRBD2, has no DNA to confirm it. Germline V gives CDR1 MNHNS, CDR2 SASEGT. This CDR3 is 15 amino acids long. CDR3 protein: CASSEGREAIYEQYF.

This chain connects TRBV7-9 to TRBJ2-1; as DNA is missing, the TRBD2 call by TCRdb cannot be tested. The CDR3 sequence is 15 residues long. Per germline, CDR1 SEHNR and CDR2 FQNEAQ (reference sequence). CDR3 in amino acids: CASSGTSGAYNEQFF.

The V gene is TRBV12-3 or TRBV12-4, the J gene TRBJ1-1. The CDR3 runs 15 residues. The CDR3 region is CASSLGQPGNTEAFF.

This chain connects TRBV5-1 to TRBJ1-2; TCRdb's D gene call, TRBD1, goes unchecked for lack of DNA. Looked up from germline, CDR1 is SGHRS and CDR2 is YFSETQ. The CDR3 is 15 residues long. The CDR3 here is CASSLGQGANYGYTF.

The chain links TRBV6-2 or TRBV6-3 to TRBJ1-1; TCRdb's D call, TRBD1, is unchecked because there is no DNA. The length of the CDR3 is 13 residues. Germline CDR1 and CDR2: MNHEY and SVGEGT. CDR3 loop: CASRTTGATEAFF.